Shown below are 30 T cell receptor beta chains from a single sample sequenced in a study of neoadjuvant anti-PD-1 for oral cavity cancer. Time point reported: after neoadjuvant nivolumab, at surgical resection. Produced via immunoSEQ multiplex PCR; TCRdb's table is partial and in-frame only. The profile shows 65,000 to 70,000 clones, approximately 87% of them singletons. Sequenced here: PBMCs, sampled after nivolumab (anti-PD-1) treatment. The receptors derive from a person aged 35-79 years with oral cavity squamous cell carcinoma.

The chain couples TRBV6-6 to TRBJ2-7; 9 positions agree with TRBD2. V lost 8 bases, J lost 3 bases, and 8 bases stayed unmatched. The germline V gene has CDR1 MNHNY and CDR2 SVGAGI (reference sequence). The length of the CDR3 is 14 residues. In nucleotides, the CDR3 is TGTGCCAGCCAAACTAGCGGGCTTAGCTACGAGCAGTACTTC. This translates into CASQTSGLSYEQYF.

CDR3 bases: TGCGCCAGCAGCCGGGTTTTCGGCTTTAGCACAGATACGCAGTATTTT. Translating gives CASSRVFGFSTDTQYF. The rearrangement joins TRBV4-1 to TRBJ2-3, with D uncertain. V was clipped by 4 bases and J by 0 bases, with 14 bases between them. Germline CDR1 is MGHRA and CDR2 is YSYEKL. The CDR3 is 16 amino acids.

This clone was seen only a few times. The genes are TRBV9 and TRBJ2-5; 9 positions agree with TRBD2. V shed 2 bases and J 7 bases; nucleotides not matched to a gene: 3. The CDR3 is 13 residues long. Germline CDR1 reads SGDLS; CDR2 reads YYNGEE. The CDR3, as DNA: TGTGCCAGCAGCGTTAGCGGGGGAGGGACCCAGTACTTC. Translating gives CASSVSGGGTQYF.

The table lists this clone with a count of one. V gene TRBV6-1 combines with J gene TRBJ2-5; D uncertain. Trimming removed 2 bases from V and 5 bases from J, with 15 bases in between. CDR1 and CDR2 from the germline V gene are MNHNS and SASEGT. This CDR3 region has 15 residues. The CDR3 sequence is CASSELTDSAETQYF. As DNA, the CDR3 is TGTGCCAGCAGTGAACTAACCGACTCGGCCGAGACCCAGTACTTC.

For the CDR3, the DNA is TGCGCCAGCATAGCACAGGGGAGGCACGAGCAGTACTTC. It specifies CASIAQGRHEQYF. The rearrangement uses TRBV10-1 and TRBJ2-7; TRBD1 is a possible D gene (7 bases). The germline V and J ends were trimmed by 7 bases and 5 bases, with 15 bases remaining between them. Germline CDR1 WNHNN, CDR2 SYGVQD (reference sequence). The CDR3 extends over 13 amino acids.

This chain uses TRBV7-8 with TRBJ2-5; 10 nucleotides align to TRBD1. The CDR3 runs to 15 residues. Trimming took 8 bases from V and 4 from J; bases not matched to a gene: 10. The germline V gene encodes CDR1 SGHVS and CDR2 FQNEAQ. CDR3 amino acids: CASASLRDRGETQYF. CDR3 in DNA: TGTGCCAGCGCATCCCTCCGGGACAGGGGAGAGACCCAGTACTTC.

The rearrangement links TRBV14 to TRBJ2-2, with TRBD1 matching over 8 bases. The length of the CDR3 is 19 residues. CDR1 is SGHDN and CDR2 is FVKESK in the germline V gene. After removal of 0 bases from V and 4 bases from J, the junction contained 13 bases not matched to a gene. The CDR3 loop reads CASSQDPPGQAGATGELFF. Written as DNA, the CDR3 is TGTGCCAGCAGCCAAGATCCCCCGGGACAGGCAGGGGCCACCGGGGAGCTGTTTTTT.

The chain combines TRBV28 with TRBJ2-7; D call uncertain. The V gene lost 8 bases and the J gene lost 7 bases, with 21 bases spanning the gap. This CDR3 spans 14 amino acids. CDR1 and CDR2 (germline): MDHEN, SYDVKM. CDR3 DNA sequence: TGTGCCAGCGGGAACCCCGTCCCGGGCAGGGAGCAGTACTTC. Amino acid sequence: CASGNPVPGREQYF.

V is TRBV5-1 and J is TRBJ2-3; TRBD1 or TRBD2 may be the D gene (6 bases each). With 4 bases removed from V and 2 bases from J, the gap between germline ends came to 17 bases. Germline CDR1 SGHRS, CDR2 YFSETQ. The CDR3 consists of 16 residues. The CDR3 region has the DNA TGCGCCAGCAGCCGTGGAGGGGCGGGACACACAGATACGCAGTATTTT. This translates into CASSRGGAGHTDTQYF.

The rearrangement uses TRBV5-1 and TRBJ2-5; TRBD2 aligns across 7 bases. V lost 4 bases to trimming and J lost 2 bases; unmatched junction nucleotides: 8. Germline-derived CDR1 and CDR2 are SGHRS and YFSETQ. The CDR3 sequence is 15 residues long. The CDR3 loop reads CASSAGTNHQETQYF. CDR3 bases: TGCGCCAGCAGCGCAGGGACTAACCATCAAGAGACCCAGTACTTC. Full variable domain (missing parts from reference TRBV5-1 and TRBJ2-5): KAGVTQTPRYLIKTRGQQVTLSCSPISGHRSVSWYQQTPGQGLQFLFEYFSETQRNKGNFPGRFSGRQFSNSRSEMNVSTLELGDSALYLCASSAGTNHQETQYFGPGTRLLVL.

This clone was detected a few times. This sequence joins TRBV6-5 and TRBJ2-1; 11 nucleotides match TRBD2. Germline loops: CDR1 MNHEY, CDR2 SVGAGI. The CDR3 is made up of 15 amino acids. V dropped 4 bases and J dropped 7; count of bases not matched to a gene: 6. CDR3 bases: TGTGCCAGCAGTTTAGCGGGAGGGAGGGCAAATGAGCAGTTCTTC. Its translation: CASSLAGGRANEQFF.

The chain is built from TRBV5-1 and TRBJ2-3, with a tentative D call TRBD1 (5 bases). Germline CDR1 is SGHRS and CDR2 is YFSETQ. The CDR3 covers 17 residues. V lost 0 bases to trimming and J lost 2 bases, with 16 bases between them. The CDR3 sequence: CASSLEALDIFTDTQYF. The DNA for the CDR3 is TGCGCCAGCAGCTTGGAGGCCCTGGACATCTTCACAGATACGCAGTATTTT.

V usage is TRBV25-1 and J usage is TRBJ1-2; D call uncertain. This CDR3 spans 11 amino acids. Deletions cut 6 bases from V and 6 bases from J, with 8 bases between. CDR1 is MGHDK, CDR2 SYGVNS, per germline. The CDR3 nucleotides read TGTGCCAGCAGGTGGCGGGATGGCTACACCTTC. Translation gives CASRWRDGYTF.

This chain links TRBV27 with TRBJ1-3, with 7 bases aligning to TRBD1. The junction had 12 bases not matched to a gene; V was cut back by 2 bases and J by 2 bases. The germline V gene encodes CDR1 MNHEY and CDR2 SMNVEV (reference sequence). The CDR3 is 18 residues long. CDR3 in amino acids: CASSLTGSEGGPGNTIYF. CDR3 bases: TGTGCCAGCAGTTTAACCGGGTCGGAAGGGGGCCCTGGAAACACCATATATTTT.

V gene TRBV2 combines with J gene TRBJ2-5, with D possibly being TRBD2 (5 bases). The length of the CDR3 is 13 residues. CDR1 is SNHLY, CDR2 FYNNEI, per germline. Trimming left V 3 bases short and J 5 bases short, with 10 bases between. CDR3 loop: CASSETGWETQYF. The CDR3 nucleotides are TGTGCCAGCAGTGAGACGGGATGGGAGACCCAGTACTTC.

The rearrangement links TRBV19 to TRBJ1-5; 10 bases match TRBD1. In germline, CDR1 is LNHDA, CDR2 SQIVND (reference sequence). V was pared by 5 bases and J by 5 bases, with 6 bases of the junction left unmatched. This CDR3 contains 15 residues. CDR3 in DNA: TGTGCCAGTAGTGCCGACAGGGGGCAGTATCAGCCCCAGCATTTT. Its translation is CASSADRGQYQPQHF.

The chain joins TRBV7-3 to TRBJ2-7; 7 bases line up with TRBD2. After removal of 4 bases from V and 6 bases from J, the junction contained 6 bases not matched to a gene. The CDR3 length is 13 residues. From germline, CDR1 is SGHTA and CDR2 FQGTGA. In DNA form, the CDR3 reads TGTGCCAGCAGCTGGGGGGGAGAGGCCGAGCAGTACTTC. Its translation: CASSWGGEAEQYF. Looking up the rest from reference TRBV7-3 and TRBJ2-7 gives the full variable domain: GAGVSQTPSNKVTEKGKYVELRCDPISGHTALYWYRQSLGQGPEFLIYFQGTGAADDSGLPNDRFFAVRPEGSVSTLKIQRTERGDSAVYLCASSWGGEAEQYFGPGTRLTVT.

A single count supports this clone. The V call is TRBV2, the J call TRBJ2-1; 9 bases are a match to TRBD1. The CDR3 length is 14 residues. V was clipped by 8 bases and J by 1 base; unmatched bases: 3. CDR1 is SNHLY, CDR2 FYNNEI, per germline. CDR3 sequence: CASLDRGSYNEQFF. In DNA, the CDR3 is TGTGCCAGCCTGGACAGGGGTTCCTACAATGAGCAGTTCTTC. The full variable domain, in which reference TRBV2 and TRBJ2-1 provide the parts outside the CDR3, is EPEVTQTPSHQVTQMGQEVILRCVPISNHLYFYWYRQILGQKVEFLVSFYNNEISEKSEIFDDQFSVERPDGSNFTLKIRSTKLEDSAMYFCASLDRGSYNEQFFGPGTRLTVL.

The chain joins TRBV28 to TRBJ2-1; TRBD2 matches at 7 bases. After removal of 5 bases from V and 9 bases from J, the junction contained 19 bases not matched to a gene. Per the germline V gene, CDR1 is MDHEN and CDR2 is SYDVKM. The CDR3 length is 17 residues. CDR3 amino acids: CASSAVPWEGGMGEQFF. Here the CDR3 DNA reads TGTGCCAGCAGTGCCGTCCCGTGGGAGGGAGGAATGGGTGAGCAGTTCTTC.

V is TRBV28 and J is TRBJ2-7; D is perhaps TRBD1 (6 bases). In germline, CDR1 is MDHEN, CDR2 SYDVKM. V gave up 7 bases and J gave up 5 bases, with 18 bases separating them. The CDR3 sequence is 14 residues long. The CDR3 region is CASTDEGVWDEQYF. DNA for the CDR3: TGTGCCAGCACCGACGAGGGGGTCTGGGACGAGCAGTACTTC.

V usage is TRBV4-1 and J usage is TRBJ2-7, with D perhaps TRBD2 (6 bases). Germline V gene lookup returns CDR1 MGHRA and CDR2 YSYEKL. This CDR3 comprises 16 residues. Trimming took 1 base from V and 6 from J, leaving 19 bases between them. The CDR3 loop reads CASSQVAAGKSAEQYF. The CDR3 DNA sequence: TGCGCCAGCAGCCAAGTAGCGGCCGGGAAATCCGCCGAGCAGTACTTC.

The gene calls are TRBV5-8 and TRBJ2-5; D unresolved. CDR1 and CDR2 from the germline V gene are SGHTS and YDEGEE. The CDR3 loop spans 15 amino acids. The V end lost 2 bases, the J end lost 5 bases, and 16 bases lay between the germline ends. The CDR3 here is CASSLIRRKVETQYF. CDR3 nucleotides: TGTGCCAGCAGCTTAATACGTAGAAAAGTCGAGACCCAGTACTTC. Variable domain in full (rest from reference TRBV5-8 and TRBJ2-5): EAGVTQSPTHLIKTRGQQATLRCSPISGHTSVYWYQQALGLGLQFLLWYDEGEERNRGNFPPRFSGRQFPNYSSELNVNALELEDSALYLCASSLIRRKVETQYFGPGTRLLVL.

The V call is TRBV20-1, the J call TRBJ1-2, with D possibly being TRBD1 (6 bases). This CDR3 contains 11 residues. V was cut by 6 bases and J by 11 bases, with 16 bases left in between. Germline lookup yields CDR1 DFQATT and CDR2 SNEGSKA (reference sequence). CDR3 protein: CSAPGVMRYTF. CDR3 DNA sequence: TGCAGTGCGCCAGGGGTTATGAGGTACACCTTC.

CDR3 protein: CASSPGTLTDTQYF. The CDR3 DNA sequence: TGTGCCAGCAGCCCCGGTACACTAACAGATACGCAGTATTTT. The chain has TRBV5-6 and TRBJ2-3; D is unclear. The germline gives CDR1 SGHDT, CDR2 YYEEEE. The CDR3 runs 14 residues. V was cut by 4 bases and J by 3 bases, with 12 bases left in between.

This chain's CDR3 is CASSTLSQGARETQYF. Here the CDR3 DNA reads TGTGCCAGCAGCACCCTCTCCCAGGGGGCCAGGGAGACCCAGTACTTC. The chain uses TRBV11-2 and TRBJ2-5, with 8 bases fitting TRBD1. The trim removed 5 bases at V and 5 bases at J, leaving 13 bases unmatched. Germline loops: CDR1 SGHAT, CDR2 FQNNGV. The CDR3 extends over 16 amino acids.

Written as DNA, the CDR3 is TGTGCCAGCAGCCAAGACCCGCGGGACACTGAAGCTTTCTTT. Its protein is CASSQDPRDTEAFF. The V and J genes are TRBV4-2 and TRBJ1-1; D gene ambiguous. This CDR3 region has 14 residues. Trimming cost V 0 bases and J 3 bases, with 8 bases left between them. The germline V gene encodes CDR1 LGHNA and CDR2 YNFKEQ.

The chain employs TRBV7-3 and TRBJ2-2; D remains ambiguous. This CDR3 is built from 12 residues. The V gene lost 3 bases and the J gene lost 4 bases, with 3 bases spanning the gap. Germline V gene lookup returns CDR1 SGHTA and CDR2 FQGTGA. CDR3 bases: TGTGCCAGCAGCTTGGGCACCGGGGAGCTGTTTTTT. Translated: CASSLGTGELFF.

This clone was picked up one time. J is TRBJ1-1 and V is TRBV5-1, with 8 bases aligning to TRBD1. CDR1 and CDR2 from the germline V gene are SGHRS and YFSETQ. The CDR3 is 14 residues long. The ends lost 4 bases at V and 6 bases at J; junction bases unmatched: 8. The CDR3 region is CASSPGAGGAEAFF. The CDR3 DNA reads TGCGCCAGCAGCCCTGGGGCAGGGGGCGCTGAAGCTTTCTTT. Full variable domain (rest looked up from reference TRBV5-1 and TRBJ1-1): KAGVTQTPRYLIKTRGQQVTLSCSPISGHRSVSWYQQTPGQGLQFLFEYFSETQRNKGNFPGRFSGRQFSNSRSEMNVSTLELGDSALYLCASSPGAGGAEAFFGQGTRLTVV.

CDR3 residues: CASTTGRGRDSYEQYF. CDR3 nucleotide sequence: TGTGCCAGCACCACAGGGCGGGGCAGGGACTCCTACGAGCAGTACTTC. The chain employs TRBV7-9 and TRBJ2-7; possibly TRBD1 or TRBD2 for D (6 bases each). This CDR3 has 16 amino acids. V lost 7 bases, J lost 0 bases, and 19 bases lay in between. Germline loops: CDR1 SEHNR, CDR2 FQNEAQ (reference sequence).

This clone was seen once. V gene TRBV5-8 combines with J gene TRBJ2-1; D possibly corresponds to TRBD1 (5 bases). Per germline, CDR1 SGHTS and CDR2 YDEGEE. V lost 0 bases and J 3 bases, leaving 19 bases between the germline ends. The CDR3 runs 18 residues. The CDR3 DNA is TGTGCCAGCAGCTTGGCCAATCTGAGACAGTTAGACTACAATGAGCAGTTCTTC. Amino acids: CASSLANLRQLDYNEQFF.